Given below is one T cell receptor beta chain in context. Its antigen remains unidentified. The source of the sample is a study of cytomegalovirus exposure and HLA in healthy donors. The PCR made use of 60 Vbeta and 13 Jbeta primers. Generated by immunoSEQ multiplex PCR, the TCRdb table keeps only in-frame clones and is missing some. The sample includes 200,000 to 300,000 clones, almost 85% seen only once; the top ten take about 2%. Study conclusions and caveats: Further analysis was carried out later, and it showed several of the most significant clusters appearing linked to common viral pathogens.

Trimming removed 4 bases from V and 1 base from J, with 7 bases in between. CDR3 length equals 13 residues. Germline lookup yields CDR1 MNHEY and CDR2 SVGAGI. Although they were nominally healthy when sampled, donors likely had unrecorded immune exposures. The genes are TRBV6-5 and TRBJ1-1; the D gene is possibly TRBD1 (5 bases). This TCR was sampled from a woman aged 40 to 50 in good health and CMV-seropositive. The sequenced sample was PBMCs. The chain's CDR3 is CASSLGENTEAFF. The CDR3 nucleotides are TGTGCCAGCAGTTTAGGGGAGAACACTGAAGCTTTCTTT.